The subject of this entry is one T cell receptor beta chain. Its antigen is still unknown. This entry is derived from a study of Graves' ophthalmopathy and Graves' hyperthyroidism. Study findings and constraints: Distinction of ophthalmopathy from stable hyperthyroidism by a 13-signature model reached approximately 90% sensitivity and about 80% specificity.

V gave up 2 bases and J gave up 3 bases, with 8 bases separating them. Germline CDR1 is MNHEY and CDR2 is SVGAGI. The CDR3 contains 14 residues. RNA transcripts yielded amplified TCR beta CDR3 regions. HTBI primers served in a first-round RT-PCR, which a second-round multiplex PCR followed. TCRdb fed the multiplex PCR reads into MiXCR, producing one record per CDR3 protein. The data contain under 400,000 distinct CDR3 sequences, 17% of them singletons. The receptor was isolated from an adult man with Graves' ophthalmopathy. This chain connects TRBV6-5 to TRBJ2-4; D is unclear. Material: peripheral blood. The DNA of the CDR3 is TGTGCCAGCAGTTACGACATCGGCAAAAACATTCAGTACTTC. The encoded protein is CASSYDIGKNIQYF.